Shown below are 8 T cell receptor beta chains from a single sample sequenced in a study of T-cell reconstitution after alpha-beta-depleted transplantation in children. TCRbeta library preparation incorporated unique molecular identifiers. TCRdb independently ran MiXCR on the PCR reads; one entry per CDR3 protein. The sample lists some 240,000 distinct CDR3 sequences; 9.7% were seen once. Sequencing was performed on PBMCs from the stem cell graft donor, taken from the stem cell graft. The source is a human donor who donated a stem cell graft to a child with SCID.

The chain recombines TRBV18 with TRBJ2-1; D not certain. This CDR3 is built from 15 residues. The germline V gene encodes CDR1 KGHSH and CDR2 LQKENI. Trimming stripped 6 bases from V and 0 bases from J, with 12 bases between. DNA for the CDR3: TGTGCCAGCTCCCCCCTCTGGGGCTCCTACAATGAGCAGTTCTTC. This encodes CASSPLWGSYNEQFF.

This clonotype appeared many times. This chain links TRBV5-1 with TRBJ1-5; 8 bases align to TRBD1. Germline CDR1 and CDR2: SGHRS and YFSETQ. V dropped 3 bases and J dropped 5; count of bases not matched to a gene: 1. CDR3 length: 13 residues. For the CDR3, the DNA is TGCGCCAGCAGCTCGACAGGGGATCAGCCCCAGCATTTT. As protein: CASSSTGDQPQHF.

This clonotype has ten or more counts. This sequence joins TRBV7-9 and TRBJ1-6; D call uncertain. V gave up 2 bases and J gave up 3 bases, with 11 bases separating them. The CDR3 contains 16 residues. CDR1 is SEHNR and CDR2 is FQNEAQ in the germline V gene (reference sequence). The CDR3 sequence is CASSLRPGSYNSPLHF. The CDR3 region has the DNA TGTGCCAGCAGCTTACGGCCGGGGAGCTATAATTCACCCCTCCACTTT.

This clonotype showed up just a few times. J is TRBJ2-5 and V is TRBV7-9; D tentatively reads TRBD1 or TRBD2 (5 bases each). This CDR3 comprises 15 residues. Germline CDR1 and CDR2: SEHNR and FQNEAQ (reference sequence). Between the trimmed V and J ends, which lost 4 bases and 3 bases, there was a span of 15 bases. The CDR3 spells CASSSGTYTEETQYF. The CDR3 region has the DNA TGTGCCAGCAGCTCCGGGACGTACACCGAAGAGACCCAGTACTTC.

The gene calls are TRBV29-1 and TRBJ1-4, with 7 nucleotides matching TRBD1. Germline-derived CDR1 and CDR2 are SQVTM and ANQGSEA. The CDR3 contains 14 residues. J lost 3 bases, V lost 3 bases, and 4 bases had no gene match. Here the CDR3 DNA reads TGCAGCGTTGAGGATACAGGGGCTAATGAAAAACTGTTTTTT. As protein: CSVEDTGANEKLFF.

In this sample, this clonotype turned up many times. The chain links TRBV20-1 to TRBJ2-1; D ambiguous. V dropped 3 bases and J dropped 1 base, with 10 bases sitting between them. Per germline, CDR1 DFQATT and CDR2 SNEGSKA (reference sequence). The CDR3 spans 14 residues. CDR3 in amino acids: CSARQTNSYNEQFF. CDR3 coding DNA: TGCAGTGCTAGGCAGACAAATTCCTACAATGAGCAGTTCTTC.

This clonotype was counted at least ten times. The chain couples TRBV7-6 to TRBJ2-7, with TRBD1 matching 7 bases. Germline lookup yields CDR1 SGHVS and CDR2 FNYEAQ. V lost 5 bases and J lost 6; bases outside the gene matches: 7. The CDR3 length is 13 residues. The CDR3 DNA reads as TGTGCCAGCAGCGTGACAGGGACAACCGAGCAGTACTTC. Residues: CASSVTGTTEQYF. The variable domain in full, with the rest retrieved from reference TRBV7-6 and TRBJ2-7, is GAGVSQSPRYKVTKRGQDVALRCDPISGHVSLYWYRQALGQGPEFLTYFNYEAQQDKSGLPNDRFSAERPEGSISTLTIQRTEQRDSAMYRCASSVTGTTEQYFGPGTRLTVT.

This clonotype was detected a few times. The chain has TRBV6-2 or TRBV6-3 and TRBJ1-2; TRBD1 aligns across 7 bases. Germline V lookup: CDR1 MNHEY, CDR2 SVGEGT. The CDR3 runs 13 residues. J lost 6 bases, V lost 8 bases, and 9 bases had no gene match. CDR3 in amino acids: CASRGQGGDGYTF. CDR3 nucleotides: TGTGCCAGCCGAGGCCAGGGGGGCGATGGCTACACCTTC.